This T cell receptor (beta chain) was captured in a study of CD8+CD57+ T cells in acquired aplastic anemia. Whole-study findings and limits: Overlap between patients and controls comprised some 31 CD8+ CDR3 sequences.

Looked up from germline, CDR1 is LNHNV and CDR2 is YYDKDF (reference sequence). The CDR3 loop spans 13 amino acids. The V gene lost 1 base and the J gene lost 4 bases, with 5 bases spanning the gap. Patients included in sequencing had previously demonstrated CD8+CD57+ cell expansion by flow cytometry. Patients had not yet gotten any therapy when their blood was taken for sampling. Note on this clonotype: As yet, its antigen is unknown.

Researchers used genomic DNA as the template to profile TCR beta VDJ and CDR3. From the reads, TCRdb called clonotypes with MiXCR, one entry per CDR3 protein. Counted here are approximately 150,000 distinct CDR3 sequences, about 70% occurring once; the ten biggest clones make up 35% to 50%. The source of this sequence is a human donor with aplastic anemia. The V call is TRBV15, the J call TRBJ2-1; perhaps TRBD1 as D (5 bases). Sequenced material: sorted CD4+, CD8+, or CD8+CD57+ T cells (not recorded which) from PBMCs. Here the CDR3 DNA reads TGTGCCACCAGCAGAGGACAGTACAATGAGCAGTTCTTC. Its translation is CATSRGQYNEQFF.